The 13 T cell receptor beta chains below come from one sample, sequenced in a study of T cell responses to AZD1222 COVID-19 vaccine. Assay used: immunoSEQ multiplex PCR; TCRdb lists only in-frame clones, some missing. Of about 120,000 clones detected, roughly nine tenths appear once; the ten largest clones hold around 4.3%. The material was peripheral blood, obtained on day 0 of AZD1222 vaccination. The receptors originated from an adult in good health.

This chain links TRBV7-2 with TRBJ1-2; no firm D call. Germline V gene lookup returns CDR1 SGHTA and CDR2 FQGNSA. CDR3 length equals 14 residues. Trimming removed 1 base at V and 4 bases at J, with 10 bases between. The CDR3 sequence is CASSLGPLGYGYTF. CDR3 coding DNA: TGTGCCAGCAGCTTAGGCCCCTTGGGCTATGGCTACACCTTC.

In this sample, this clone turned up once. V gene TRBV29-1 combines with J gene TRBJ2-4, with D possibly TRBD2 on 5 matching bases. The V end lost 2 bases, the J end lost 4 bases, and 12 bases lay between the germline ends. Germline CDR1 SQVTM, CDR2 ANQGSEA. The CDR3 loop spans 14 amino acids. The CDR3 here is CSVERRLGKNIQYF. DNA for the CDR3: TGCAGCGTTGAACGGAGGCTTGGGAAAAACATTCAGTACTTC.

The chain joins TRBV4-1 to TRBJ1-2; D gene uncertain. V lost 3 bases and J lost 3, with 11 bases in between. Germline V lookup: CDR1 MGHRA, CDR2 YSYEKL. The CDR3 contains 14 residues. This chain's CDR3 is CASSQYDQDYGYTF. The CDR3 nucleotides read TGCGCCAGCAGCCAGTACGACCAAGACTATGGCTACACCTTC.

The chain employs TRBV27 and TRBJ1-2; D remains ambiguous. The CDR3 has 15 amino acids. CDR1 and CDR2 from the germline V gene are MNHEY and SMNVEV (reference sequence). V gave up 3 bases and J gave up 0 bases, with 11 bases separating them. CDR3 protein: CASSFAGSPNYGYTF. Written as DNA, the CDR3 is TGTGCCAGCAGTTTCGCAGGAAGCCCTAACTATGGCTACACCTTC.

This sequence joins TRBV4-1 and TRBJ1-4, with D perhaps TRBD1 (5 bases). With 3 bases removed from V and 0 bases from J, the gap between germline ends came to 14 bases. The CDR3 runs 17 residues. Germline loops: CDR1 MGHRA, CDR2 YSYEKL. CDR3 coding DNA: TGCGCCAGCAGCCAGGGTCCGGTAGGGGCAACTAATGAAAAACTGTTTTTT. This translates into CASSQGPVGATNEKLFF.

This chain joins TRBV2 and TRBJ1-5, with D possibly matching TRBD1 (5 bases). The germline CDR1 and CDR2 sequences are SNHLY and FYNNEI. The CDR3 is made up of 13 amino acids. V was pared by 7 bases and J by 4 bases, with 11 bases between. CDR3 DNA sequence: TGTGCCAGCAAAGTGGAGGGGAATCAGCCCCAGCATTTT. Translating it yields CASKVEGNQPQHF.

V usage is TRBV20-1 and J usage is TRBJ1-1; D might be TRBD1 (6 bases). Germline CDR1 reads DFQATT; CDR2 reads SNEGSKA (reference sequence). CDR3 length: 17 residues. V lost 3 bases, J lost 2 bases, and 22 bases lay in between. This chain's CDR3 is CSASPPLGTLPNTEAFF. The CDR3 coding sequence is TGCAGTGCTAGTCCCCCGCTAGGGACACTTCCTAACACTGAAGCTTTCTTT.

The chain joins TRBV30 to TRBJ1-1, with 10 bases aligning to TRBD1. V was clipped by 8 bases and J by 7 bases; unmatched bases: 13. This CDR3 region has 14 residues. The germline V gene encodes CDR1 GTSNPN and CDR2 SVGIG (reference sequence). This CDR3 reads CAVPGQGSPGEAFF. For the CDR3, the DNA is TGTGCCGTACCGGGACAGGGGTCCCCCGGTGAAGCTTTCTTT.

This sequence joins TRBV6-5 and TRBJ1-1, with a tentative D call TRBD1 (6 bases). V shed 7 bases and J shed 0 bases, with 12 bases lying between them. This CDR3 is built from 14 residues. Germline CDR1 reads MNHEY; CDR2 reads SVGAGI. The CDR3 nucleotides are TGTGCCAGCATCTCCAGGGGTATGAACACTGAAGCTTTCTTT. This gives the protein CASISRGMNTEAFF.

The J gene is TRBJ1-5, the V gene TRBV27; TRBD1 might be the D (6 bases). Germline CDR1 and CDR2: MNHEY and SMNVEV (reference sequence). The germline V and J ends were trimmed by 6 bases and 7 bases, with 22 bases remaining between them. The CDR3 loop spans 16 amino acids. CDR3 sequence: CASSFIVSGGPQPQHF. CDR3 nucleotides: TGTGCCAGCAGCTTCATCGTCAGCGGGGGGCCCCAGCCCCAGCATTTT.

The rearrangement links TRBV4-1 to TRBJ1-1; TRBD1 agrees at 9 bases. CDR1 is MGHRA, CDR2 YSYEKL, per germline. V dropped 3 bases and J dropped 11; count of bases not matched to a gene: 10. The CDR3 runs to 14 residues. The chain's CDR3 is CASSQGTGSWTAFF. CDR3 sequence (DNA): TGCGCCAGCAGCCAGGGGACAGGGTCTTGGACGGCTTTCTTT.

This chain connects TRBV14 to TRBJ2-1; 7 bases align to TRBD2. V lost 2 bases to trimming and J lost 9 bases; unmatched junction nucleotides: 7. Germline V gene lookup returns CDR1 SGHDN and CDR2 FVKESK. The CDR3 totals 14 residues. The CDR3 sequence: CASSQWAGVFEQFF. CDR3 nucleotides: TGTGCCAGCAGCCAATGGGCGGGGGTCTTTGAGCAGTTCTTC.

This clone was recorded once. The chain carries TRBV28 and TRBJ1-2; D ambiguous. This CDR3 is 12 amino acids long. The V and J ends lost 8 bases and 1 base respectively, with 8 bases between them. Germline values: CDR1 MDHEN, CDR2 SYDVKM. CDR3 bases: TGTGCCAGCCTGAAGGATAACTATGGCTACACCTTC. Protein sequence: CASLKDNYGYTF.